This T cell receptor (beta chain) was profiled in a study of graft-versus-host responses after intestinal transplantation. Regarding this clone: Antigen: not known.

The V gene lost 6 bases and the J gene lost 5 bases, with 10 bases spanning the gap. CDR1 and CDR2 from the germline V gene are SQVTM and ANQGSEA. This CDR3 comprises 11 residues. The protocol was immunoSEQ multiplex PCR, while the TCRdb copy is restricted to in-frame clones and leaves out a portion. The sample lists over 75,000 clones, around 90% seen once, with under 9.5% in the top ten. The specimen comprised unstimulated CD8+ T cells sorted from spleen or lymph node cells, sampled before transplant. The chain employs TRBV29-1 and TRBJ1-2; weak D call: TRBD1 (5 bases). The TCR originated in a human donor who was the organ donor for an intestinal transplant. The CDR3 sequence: CSVATEYGYTF. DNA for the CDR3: TGCAGCGTAGCGACAGAGTATGGCTACACCTTC.